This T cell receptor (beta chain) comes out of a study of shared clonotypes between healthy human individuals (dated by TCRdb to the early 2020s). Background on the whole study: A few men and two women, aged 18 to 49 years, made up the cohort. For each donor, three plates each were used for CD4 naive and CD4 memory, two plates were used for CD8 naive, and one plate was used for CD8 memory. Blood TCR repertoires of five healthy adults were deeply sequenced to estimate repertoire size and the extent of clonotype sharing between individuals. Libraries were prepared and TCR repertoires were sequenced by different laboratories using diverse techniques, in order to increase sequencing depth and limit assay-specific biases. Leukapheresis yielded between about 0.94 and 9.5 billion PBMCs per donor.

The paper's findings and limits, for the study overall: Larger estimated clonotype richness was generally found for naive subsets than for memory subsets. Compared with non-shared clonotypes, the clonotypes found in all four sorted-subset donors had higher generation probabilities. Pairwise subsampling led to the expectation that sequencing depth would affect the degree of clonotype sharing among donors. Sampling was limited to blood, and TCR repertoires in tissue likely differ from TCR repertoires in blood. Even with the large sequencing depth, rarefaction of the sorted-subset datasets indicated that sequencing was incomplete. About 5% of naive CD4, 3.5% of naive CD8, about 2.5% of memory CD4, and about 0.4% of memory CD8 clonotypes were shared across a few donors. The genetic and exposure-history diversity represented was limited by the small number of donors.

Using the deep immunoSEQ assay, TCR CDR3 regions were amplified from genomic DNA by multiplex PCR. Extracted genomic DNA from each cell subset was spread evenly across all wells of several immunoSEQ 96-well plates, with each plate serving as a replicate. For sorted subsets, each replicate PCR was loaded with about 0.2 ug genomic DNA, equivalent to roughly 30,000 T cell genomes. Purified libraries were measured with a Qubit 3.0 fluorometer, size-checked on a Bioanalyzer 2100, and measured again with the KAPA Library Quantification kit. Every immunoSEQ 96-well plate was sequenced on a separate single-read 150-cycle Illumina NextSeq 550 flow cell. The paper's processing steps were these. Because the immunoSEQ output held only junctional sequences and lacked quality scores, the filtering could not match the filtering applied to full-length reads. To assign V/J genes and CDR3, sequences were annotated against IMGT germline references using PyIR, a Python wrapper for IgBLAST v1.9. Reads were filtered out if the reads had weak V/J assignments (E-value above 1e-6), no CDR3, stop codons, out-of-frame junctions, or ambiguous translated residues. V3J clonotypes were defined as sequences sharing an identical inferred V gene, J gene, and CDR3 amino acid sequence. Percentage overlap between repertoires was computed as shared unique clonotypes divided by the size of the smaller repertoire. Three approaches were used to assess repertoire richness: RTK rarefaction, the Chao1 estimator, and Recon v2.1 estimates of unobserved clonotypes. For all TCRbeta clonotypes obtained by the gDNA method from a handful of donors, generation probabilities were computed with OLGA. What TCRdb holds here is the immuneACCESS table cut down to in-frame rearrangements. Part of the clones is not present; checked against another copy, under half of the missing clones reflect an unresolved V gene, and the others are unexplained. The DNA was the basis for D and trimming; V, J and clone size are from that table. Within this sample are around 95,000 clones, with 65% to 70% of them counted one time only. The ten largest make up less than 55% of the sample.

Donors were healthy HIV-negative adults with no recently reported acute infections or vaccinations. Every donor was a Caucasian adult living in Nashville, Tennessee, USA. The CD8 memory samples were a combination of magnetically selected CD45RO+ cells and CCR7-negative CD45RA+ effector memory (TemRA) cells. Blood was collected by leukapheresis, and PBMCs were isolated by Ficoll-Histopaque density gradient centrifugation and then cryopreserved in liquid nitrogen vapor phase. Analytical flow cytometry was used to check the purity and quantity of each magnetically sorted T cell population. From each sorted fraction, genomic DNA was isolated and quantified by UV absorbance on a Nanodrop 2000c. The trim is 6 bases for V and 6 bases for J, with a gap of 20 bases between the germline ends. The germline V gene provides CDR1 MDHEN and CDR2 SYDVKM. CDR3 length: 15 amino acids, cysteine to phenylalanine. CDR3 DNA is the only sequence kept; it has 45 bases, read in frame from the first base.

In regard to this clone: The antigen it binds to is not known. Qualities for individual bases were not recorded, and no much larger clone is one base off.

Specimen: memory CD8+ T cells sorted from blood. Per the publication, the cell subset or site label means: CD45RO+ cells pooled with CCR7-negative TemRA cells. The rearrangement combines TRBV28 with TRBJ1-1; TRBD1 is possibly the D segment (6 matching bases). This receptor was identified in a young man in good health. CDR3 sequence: CASSPRGVGLSEAFF. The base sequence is TGTGCCAGCAGCCCAAGGGGGGTGGGGTTGTCTGAAGCTTTCTTT.